This T cell receptor beta chain was documented in a study of blood T cell repertoires in COVID-19. Study context: The United States, Italy and Spain provided the acute and convalescent COVID-19 samples. Nucleic acid was either cDNA or gDNA, and it came from T cells, B-cell-depleted T cells, or PBMCs.

Per the original data handling: Scientists estimated how many nucleated cells there were by amplifying reference gene primers. Here immunoSEQ multiplex PCR was the method, and the copy in TCRdb shows in-frame clones only, minus some. The V and J calls and the clone size are those of that table, but D and trimming were determined from the DNA. The sample lists around 100,000 clones; roughly 84% were seen once. V lost 4 bases, J lost 6 bases, and 15 bases stayed unmatched. This CDR3 is 17 amino acids long. Germline V gene lookup returns CDR1 MNHEY and CDR2 SMNVEV (reference sequence). This TCR came from a human donor in a cohort sampled during active COVID-19. The chain couples TRBV27 to TRBJ2-1, with 7 positions matching TRBD2. Source material: peripheral blood. As DNA, the CDR3 is TGTGCCAGCAGTTACCTCAGTGGGAGGGCCCTAAGCAATGAGCAGTTCTTC. It is translated as CASSYLSGRALSNEQFF.